This T cell receptor beta chain was found in a study of Ad26.COV2.S vaccination and SARS-CoV-2 variants. Whole-study context: Ad26.COV2.S was injected intramuscularly once or twice, 56 days apart.

Trimming left V 0 bases short and J 3 bases short, with 8 bases between. CDR1 SGDLS and CDR2 YYNGEE come from the germline V gene. This CDR3 has 14 residues. Whole-study results and caveats: Spike-specific TCR breadth was greater in vaccine than placebo recipients. Reportedly, after vaccination the spike-specific CD8+ and CD4+ T cell responses displayed substantial breadth.

Indicated treatment: about 20 received Ad26.COV2.S at low or high dose, single or two shots; roughly five received placebo; per-sample allocation not given. Collection of samples fell on day 63 after the first vaccine or placebo injection. An Ad26 vector was used to express Wuhan-strain SARS-CoV-2 spike as the vaccine. As to this clone: Its antigen remains unidentified.

Assay: immunoSEQ multiplex PCR; the TCRdb copy retains only in-frame clones and omits some. The sample includes under 500,000 clones, over 80% of them seen just once. The genes are TRBV9 and TRBJ2-3, with D perhaps matching TRBD2 (5 bases). The sequence came from a person aged 18 to 59 who received the Ad26.COV2.S COVID-19 vaccine or a placebo. The input for sequencing was peripheral blood, taken in a trial of Ad26.COV2.S vaccine versus placebo. DNA of the CDR3: TGTGCCAGCAGCGTAGTCCCGGGAACAGATACGCAGTATTTT. It encodes CASSVVPGTDTQYF.